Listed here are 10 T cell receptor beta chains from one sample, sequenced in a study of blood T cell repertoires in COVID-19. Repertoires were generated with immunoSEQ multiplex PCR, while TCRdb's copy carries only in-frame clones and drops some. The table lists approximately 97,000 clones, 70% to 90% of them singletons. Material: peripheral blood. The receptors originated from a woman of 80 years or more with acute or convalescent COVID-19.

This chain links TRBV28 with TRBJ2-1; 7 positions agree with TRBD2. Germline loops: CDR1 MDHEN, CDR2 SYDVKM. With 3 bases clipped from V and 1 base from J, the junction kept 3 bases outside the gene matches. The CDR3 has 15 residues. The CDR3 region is CASSLRRGSYNEQFF. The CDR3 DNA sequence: TGTGCCAGCAGTTTGAGGCGGGGGTCCTACAATGAGCAGTTCTTC.

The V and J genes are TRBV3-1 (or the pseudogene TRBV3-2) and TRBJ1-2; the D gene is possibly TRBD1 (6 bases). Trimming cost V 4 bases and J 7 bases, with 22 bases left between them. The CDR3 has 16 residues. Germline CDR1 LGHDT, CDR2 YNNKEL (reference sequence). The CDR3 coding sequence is TGTGCCAGCAGCCCACCCCGGCCAGGGGAAACGAGTGGCTACACCTTC. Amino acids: CASSPPRPGETSGYTF.

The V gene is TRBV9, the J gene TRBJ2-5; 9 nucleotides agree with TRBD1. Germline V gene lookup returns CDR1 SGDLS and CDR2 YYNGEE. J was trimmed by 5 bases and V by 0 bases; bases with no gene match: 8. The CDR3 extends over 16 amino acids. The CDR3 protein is CASSVGRTGVPETQYF. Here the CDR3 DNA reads TGTGCCAGCAGCGTAGGAAGGACAGGGGTTCCGGAGACCCAGTACTTC.

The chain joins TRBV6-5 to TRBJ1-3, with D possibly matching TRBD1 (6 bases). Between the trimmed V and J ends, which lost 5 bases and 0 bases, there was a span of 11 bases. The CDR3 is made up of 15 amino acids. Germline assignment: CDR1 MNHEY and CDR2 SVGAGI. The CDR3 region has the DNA TGTGCCAGCAGTCGTCAGGGGAACTCTGGAAACACCATATATTTT. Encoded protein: CASSRQGNSGNTIYF.

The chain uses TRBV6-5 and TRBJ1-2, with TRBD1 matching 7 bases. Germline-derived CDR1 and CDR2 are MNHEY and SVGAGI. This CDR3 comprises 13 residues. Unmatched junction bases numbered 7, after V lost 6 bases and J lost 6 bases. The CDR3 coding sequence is TGTGCCAGCAGCACCGACAGGGTTGATGGCTACACCTTC. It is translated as CASSTDRVDGYTF.

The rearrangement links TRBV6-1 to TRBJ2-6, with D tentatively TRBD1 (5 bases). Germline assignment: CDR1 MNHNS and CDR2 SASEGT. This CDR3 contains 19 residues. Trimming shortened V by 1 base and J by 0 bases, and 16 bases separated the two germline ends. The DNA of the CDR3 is TGTGCCAGCAGTGAAGTGCAGGGCGGACGGGCCTCTGGGGCCAACGTCCTGACTTTC. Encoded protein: CASSEVQGGRASGANVLTF.

CDR3 loop: CASRGQTNTGELFF. In nucleotides, the CDR3 is TGTGCCAGTAGGGGACAGACGAACACCGGGGAGCTGTTTTTT. The chain links TRBV6-4 to TRBJ2-2; 7 bases map to TRBD1. The ends lost 9 bases at V and 0 bases at J; junction bases unmatched: 4. The CDR3 has 14 amino acids. Germline V gives CDR1 MRHNA, CDR2 SNTAGT.

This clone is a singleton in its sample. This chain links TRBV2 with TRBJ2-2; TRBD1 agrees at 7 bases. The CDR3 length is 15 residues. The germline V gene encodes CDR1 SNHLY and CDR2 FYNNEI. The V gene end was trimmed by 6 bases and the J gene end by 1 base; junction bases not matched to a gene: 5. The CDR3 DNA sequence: TGTGCCAGCAGCCTCAGGACAGGGAACACCGGGGAGCTGTTTTTT. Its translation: CASSLRTGNTGELFF.

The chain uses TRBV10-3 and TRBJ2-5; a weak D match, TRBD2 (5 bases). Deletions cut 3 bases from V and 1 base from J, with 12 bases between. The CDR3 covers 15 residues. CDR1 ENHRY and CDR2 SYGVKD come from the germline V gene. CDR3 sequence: CAISDPRAIQETQYF. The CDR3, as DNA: TGTGCCATCAGTGACCCGAGGGCTATCCAAGAGACCCAGTACTTC.

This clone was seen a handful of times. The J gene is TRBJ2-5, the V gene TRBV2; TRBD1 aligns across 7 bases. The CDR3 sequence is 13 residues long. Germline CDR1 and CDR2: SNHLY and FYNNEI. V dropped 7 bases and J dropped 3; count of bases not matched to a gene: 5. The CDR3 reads CASNRDSEETQYF. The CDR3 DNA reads TGTGCCAGCAACAGGGACAGTGAAGAGACCCAGTACTTC.